This T cell receptor (beta chain) emerged from a study of neoadjuvant anti-PD-1 for oral cavity cancer. Whole-study results and caveats: PBMC Gini-index clonality exceeded responders' in non-responders post-nivolumab.

The junction had 6 bases not matched to a gene; V was cut back by 6 bases and J by 3 bases. The CDR3 sequence is 15 residues long. Per the germline V gene, CDR1 is SGHAT and CDR2 is FQNNGV. To note about this clone: The antigen remains unidentified.

Noted time point: after neoadjuvant nivolumab, at surgical resection. These oral cavity squamous cell carcinomas were HPV-negative and locally advanced. Analysis of PBMCs was direct, with no culture step. Blood libraries mostly used approximately 450 ng genomic DNA, six replicates each. Libraries were prepared by immunoSEQ multiplex PCR; TCRdb keeps only in-frame clonotypes and omits some of them. The repertoire consists of 11,000 to 15,000 clones, with 75% occurring once and the leading ten covering around 2%. This receptor was obtained from a person aged 35-79 years with oral cavity squamous cell carcinoma. Here the sequenced sample was PBMCs, taken after nivolumab (anti-PD-1) treatment. The V call is TRBV11-2, the J call TRBJ2-1; 9 nucleotides match TRBD1. The DNA for the CDR3 is TGTGCCAGCAGTCGACCGGGACAGGGCTACAATGAGCAGTTCTTC. Protein: CASSRPGQGYNEQFF. Drawing the rest from reference TRBV11-2 and TRBJ2-1, the complete variable domain is EAGVAQSPRYKIIEKRQSVAFWCNPISGHATLYWYQQILGQGPKLLIQFQNNGVVDDSQLPKDRFSAERLKGVDSTLKIQPAKLEDSAVYLCASSRPGQGYNEQFFGPGTRLTVL.